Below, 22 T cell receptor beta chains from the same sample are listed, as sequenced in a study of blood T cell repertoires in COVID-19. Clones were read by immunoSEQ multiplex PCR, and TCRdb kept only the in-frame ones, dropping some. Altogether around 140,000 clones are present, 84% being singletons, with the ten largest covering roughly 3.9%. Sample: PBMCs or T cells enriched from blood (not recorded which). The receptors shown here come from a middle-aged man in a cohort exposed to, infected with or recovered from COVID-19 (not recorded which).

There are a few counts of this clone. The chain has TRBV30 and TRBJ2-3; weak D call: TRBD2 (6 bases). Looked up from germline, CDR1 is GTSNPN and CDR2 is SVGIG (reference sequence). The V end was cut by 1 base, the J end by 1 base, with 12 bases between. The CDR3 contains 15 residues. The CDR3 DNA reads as TGTGCCTGGAGTGGGTCGGGACTTCGCACAGATACGCAGTATTTT. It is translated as CAWSGSGLRTDTQYF. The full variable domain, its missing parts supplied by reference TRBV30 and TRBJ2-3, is SQTIHQWPATLVQPVGSPLSLECTVEGTSNPNLYWYRQAAGRGLQLLFYSVGIGQISSEVPQNLSASRPQDRQFILSSKKLLLSDSGFYLCAWSGSGLRTDTQYFGPGTRLTVL.

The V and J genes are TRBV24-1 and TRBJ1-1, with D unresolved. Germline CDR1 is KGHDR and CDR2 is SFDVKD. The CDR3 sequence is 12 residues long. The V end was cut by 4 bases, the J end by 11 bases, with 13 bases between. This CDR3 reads CATSDNRGRAFF. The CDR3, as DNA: TGTGCCACCAGTGACAATCGGGGTAGGGCTTTCTTT.

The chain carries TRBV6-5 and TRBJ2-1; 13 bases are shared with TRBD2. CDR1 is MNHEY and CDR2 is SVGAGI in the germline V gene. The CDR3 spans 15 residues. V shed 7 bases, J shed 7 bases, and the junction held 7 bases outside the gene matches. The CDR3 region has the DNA TGTGCCAGCACCTCACTAGCGGGGGGGCATAATGAGCAGTTCTTC. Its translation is CASTSLAGGHNEQFF.

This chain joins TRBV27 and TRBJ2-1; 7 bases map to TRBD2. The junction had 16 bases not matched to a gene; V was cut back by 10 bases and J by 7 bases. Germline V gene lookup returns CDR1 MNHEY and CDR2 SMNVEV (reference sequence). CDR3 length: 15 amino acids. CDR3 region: CATRRVAGVGNEQFF. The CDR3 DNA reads TGTGCCACCCGGAGGGTCGCGGGGGTGGGGAATGAGCAGTTCTTC.

CDR3 in amino acids: CASRNLNTEAFF. The CDR3 DNA reads TGTGCCAGCAGGAACTTGAACACTGAAGCTTTCTTT. This rearrangement joins TRBV12-3 or TRBV12-4 to TRBJ1-1; no definite D call. CDR3 length: 12 amino acids. V was shortened by 6 bases and J by 0 bases, with 5 bases between the two germline ends.

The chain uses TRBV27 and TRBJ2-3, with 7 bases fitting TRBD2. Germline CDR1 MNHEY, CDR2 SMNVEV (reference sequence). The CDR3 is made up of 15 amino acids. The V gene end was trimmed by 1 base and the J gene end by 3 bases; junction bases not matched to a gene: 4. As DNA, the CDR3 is TGTGCCAGCAGTTTATGGGAGGGAGGGACAGATACGCAGTATTTT. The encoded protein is CASSLWEGGTDTQYF.

CDR3 DNA: TGTGCCAGCAGTCCCGGGATTCCCACAGATACGCAGTATTTT. Translation gives CASSPGIPTDTQYF. The genes are TRBV27 and TRBJ2-3; possibly TRBD2 for D (5 bases). V dropped 5 bases and J dropped 2 bases, with 11 bases sitting between them. Germline V gene lookup returns CDR1 MNHEY and CDR2 SMNVEV (reference sequence). There are 14 residues in the CDR3.

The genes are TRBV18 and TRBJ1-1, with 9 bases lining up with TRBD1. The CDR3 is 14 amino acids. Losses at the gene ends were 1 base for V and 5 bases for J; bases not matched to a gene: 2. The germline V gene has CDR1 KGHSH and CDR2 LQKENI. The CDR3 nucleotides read TGTGCCAGCTCACCACGGGACAGGGTGACTGAAGCTTTCTTT. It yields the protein CASSPRDRVTEAFF.

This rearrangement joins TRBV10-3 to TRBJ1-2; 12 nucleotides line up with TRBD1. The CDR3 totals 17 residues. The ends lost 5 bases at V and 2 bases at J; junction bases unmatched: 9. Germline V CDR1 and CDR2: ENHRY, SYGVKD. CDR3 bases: TGTGCCATCAGTCGTCCCCGGGACAGGGGGCGCAACTATGGCTACACCTTC. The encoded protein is CAISRPRDRGRNYGYTF.

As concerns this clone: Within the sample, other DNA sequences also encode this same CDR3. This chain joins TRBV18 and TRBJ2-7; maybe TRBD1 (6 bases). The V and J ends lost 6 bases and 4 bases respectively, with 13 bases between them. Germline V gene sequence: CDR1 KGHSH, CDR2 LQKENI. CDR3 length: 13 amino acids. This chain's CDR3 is CASSPDSSYEQYF. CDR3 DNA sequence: TGTGCCAGCTCGCCGGACAGCTCTTACGAGCAGTACTTC.

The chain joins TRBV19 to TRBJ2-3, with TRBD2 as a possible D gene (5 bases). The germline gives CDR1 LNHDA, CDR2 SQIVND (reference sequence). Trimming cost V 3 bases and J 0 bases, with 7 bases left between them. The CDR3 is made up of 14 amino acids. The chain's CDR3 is CASSMRGSTDTQYF. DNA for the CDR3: TGTGCCAGTAGTATGCGCGGGAGCACAGATACGCAGTATTTT.

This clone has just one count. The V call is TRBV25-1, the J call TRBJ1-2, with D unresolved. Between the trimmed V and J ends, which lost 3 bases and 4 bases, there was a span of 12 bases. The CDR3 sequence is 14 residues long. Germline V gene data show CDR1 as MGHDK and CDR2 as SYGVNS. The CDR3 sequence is CASSEYGEGYGYTF. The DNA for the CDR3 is TGTGCCAGCAGTGAGTATGGCGAGGGCTATGGCTACACCTTC.

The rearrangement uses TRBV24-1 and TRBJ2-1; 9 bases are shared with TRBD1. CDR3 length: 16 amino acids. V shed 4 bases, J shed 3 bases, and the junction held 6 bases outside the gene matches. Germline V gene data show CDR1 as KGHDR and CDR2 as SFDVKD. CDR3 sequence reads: CATSEGGQGVYNEQFF. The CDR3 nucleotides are TGTGCCACCAGTGAGGGGGGACAGGGAGTCTACAATGAGCAGTTCTTC.

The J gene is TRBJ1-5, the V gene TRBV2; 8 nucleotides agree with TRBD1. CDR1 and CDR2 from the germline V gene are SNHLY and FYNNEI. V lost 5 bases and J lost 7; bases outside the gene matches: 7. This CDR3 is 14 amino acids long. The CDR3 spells CASSRDRNAQPQHF. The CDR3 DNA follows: TGTGCCAGCAGTCGGGACAGGAACGCGCAGCCCCAGCATTTT.

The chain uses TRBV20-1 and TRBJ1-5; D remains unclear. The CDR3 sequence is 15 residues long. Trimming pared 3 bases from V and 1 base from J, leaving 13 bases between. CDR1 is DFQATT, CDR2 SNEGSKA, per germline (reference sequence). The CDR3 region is CSASFPSGSNQPQHF. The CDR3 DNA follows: TGCAGTGCTAGTTTCCCTTCCGGGAGCAATCAGCCCCAGCATTTT.

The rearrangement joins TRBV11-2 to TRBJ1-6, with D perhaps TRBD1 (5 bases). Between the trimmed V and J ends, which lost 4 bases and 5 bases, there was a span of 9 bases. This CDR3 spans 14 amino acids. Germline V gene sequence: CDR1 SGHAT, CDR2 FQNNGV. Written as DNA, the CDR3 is TGTGCCAGCAGCTCCGGAGGGGATAATTCACCCCTCCACTTT. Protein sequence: CASSSGGDNSPLHF.

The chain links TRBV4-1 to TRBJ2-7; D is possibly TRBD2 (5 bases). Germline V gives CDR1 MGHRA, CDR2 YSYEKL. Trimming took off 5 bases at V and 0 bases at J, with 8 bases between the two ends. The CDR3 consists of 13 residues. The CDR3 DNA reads TGCGCCAGCAGCTTCGAGGGCTCCTACGAGCAGTACTTC. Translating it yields CASSFEGSYEQYF.

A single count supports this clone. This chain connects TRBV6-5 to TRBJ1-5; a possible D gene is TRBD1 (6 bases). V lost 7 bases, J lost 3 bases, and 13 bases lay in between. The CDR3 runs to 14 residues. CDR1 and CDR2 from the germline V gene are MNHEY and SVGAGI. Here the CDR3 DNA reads TGTGCCAGCAAAACCCGGGACAACAATCAGCCCCAGCATTTT. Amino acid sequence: CASKTRDNNQPQHF.

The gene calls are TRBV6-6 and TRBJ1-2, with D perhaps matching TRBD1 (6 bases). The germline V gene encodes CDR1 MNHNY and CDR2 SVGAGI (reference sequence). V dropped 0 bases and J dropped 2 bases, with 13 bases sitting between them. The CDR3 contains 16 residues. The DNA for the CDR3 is TGTGCCAGCAGTTACTCGACAGGCATCCAGAACTATGGCTACACCTTC. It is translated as CASSYSTGIQNYGYTF.

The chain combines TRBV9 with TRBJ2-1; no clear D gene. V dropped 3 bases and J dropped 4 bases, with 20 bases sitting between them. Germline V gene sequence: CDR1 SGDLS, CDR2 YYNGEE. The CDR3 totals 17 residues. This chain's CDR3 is CASSASPPEASYNEQFF. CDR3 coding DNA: TGTGCCAGCAGCGCCTCCCCTCCAGAAGCGTCTTACAATGAGCAGTTCTTC. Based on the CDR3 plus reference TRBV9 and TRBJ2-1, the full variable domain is DSGVTQTPKHLITATGQRVTLRCSPRSGDLSVYWYQQSLDQGLQFLIQYYNGEERAKGNILERFSAQQFPDLHSELNLSSLELGDSALYFCASSASPPEASYNEQFFGPGTRLTVL.

Here the CDR3 reads CASSKARYTDTQYF. The CDR3, as DNA: TGTGCCAGCAGTAAAGCCAGGTACACAGATACGCAGTATTTT. The chain employs TRBV7-2 and TRBJ2-3, with unresolved D. The germline V and J ends were trimmed by 6 bases and 2 bases, with 12 bases remaining between them. This CDR3 has 14 residues. Germline CDR1 reads SGHTA; CDR2 reads FQGNSA.

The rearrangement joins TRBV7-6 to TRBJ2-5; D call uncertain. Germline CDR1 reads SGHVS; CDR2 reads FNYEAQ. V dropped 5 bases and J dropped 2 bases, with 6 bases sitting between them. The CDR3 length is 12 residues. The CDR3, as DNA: TGTGCCAGCAGCCTCCGGCAAGAGACCCAGTACTTC. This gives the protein CASSLRQETQYF.